This is a list of T cell receptor beta chains from one sample in a study of beta chain features in type 1 diabetes. The assay was immunoSEQ multiplex PCR, and TCRdb's table has in-frame clones only and misses some. The sample comprises about 360,000 clones, around 12% of which are singletons, and more than 0.015% rests with the top ten. The sequenced material came from naive CD4+ T cells from blood. These receptors were collected from a man younger than 30 in good health. Both conserved end residues are part of each CDR3. D genes are given only for firm matches. Size values are once, few and many counts, or a class for expanded clones, and some rows have none.

D | length | J | size | V | DNA | CDR3
. | 14 | TRBJ1-6 | . | TRBV7-8 | TGTGCCAGCAGCTTAGACAGTCTAAATTCACCCCTCCACTTT | CASSLDSLNSPLHF
TRBD1 | 15 | TRBJ1-5 | few | TRBV6-6 | TGTGCCAGCAGTCCAGGGGGCCCTAGCAATCAGCCCCAGCATTTT | CASSPGGPSNQPQHF
TRBD2 | 14 | TRBJ2-1 | few | TRBV19 | TGTGCCAGTGGCCTCGCGGGGGTCGACAATGAGCAGTTCTTC | CASGLAGVDNEQFF
. | 15 | TRBJ1-1 | few | TRBV6-5 | TGTGCCAGCAGCCCCGGGAGGGCCGTGAACACTGAAGCTTTCTTT | CASSPGRAVNTEAFF
. | 15 | TRBJ1-5 | few | TRBV5-6 | TGTGCCAGCAGCTTCGGGGAGAAGAGCAATCAGCCCCAGCATTTT | CASSFGEKSNQPQHF
TRBD1 | 15 | TRBJ2-2 | . | TRBV6-6 | TGTGCCAGCAGTTACATGACAGGGGATACCGGGGAGCTGTTTTTT | CASSYMTGDTGELFF
. | 15 | TRBJ2-1 | . | TRBV6-5 | TGTGCCAGCGCCAGGGGAGTAAGGGTCTACAATGAGCAGTTCTTC | CASARGVRVYNEQFF
TRBD1 | 15 | TRBJ1-2 | . | TRBV9 | TGTGCCAGCAGCCGGACAGGGGGGTCCAACTATGGCTACACCTTC | CASSRTGGSNYGYTF
. | 15 | TRBJ2-7 | few | TRBV13 | TGTGCCAGCAGCTCGGGGGGCAGGGTCTCCTACGAGCAGTACTTC | CASSSGGRVSYEQYF
TRBD1 | 16 | TRBJ2-2 | . | TRBV18 | TGTGCCAGCTCACCGGGACAGGCGAGGAACACCGGGGAGCTGTTTTTT | CASSPGQARNTGELFF
. | 16 | TRBJ1-6 | . | TRBV5-4 | TGTGCCAGCAGCTTGGATTCCCAGACGGGATCTTCACCCCTCCACTTT | CASSLDSQTGSSPLHF
TRBD1 | 14 | TRBJ2-5 | . | TRBV7-2 | TGTGCCAGCAGCTTAGTGGGCAGGGGGGAGACCCAGTACTTC | CASSLVGRGETQYF
TRBD2 | 15 | TRBJ2-5 | . | TRBV11-2 | TGTGCCAGCACTAATACGCGGGAGGGCCAAGAGACCCAGTACTTC | CASTNTREGQETQYF
TRBD2 | 17 | TRBJ2-2 | . | TRBV5-4 | TGTGCCAGCAGCTTAGTGTCTAGCGGGAAGAACACCGGGGAGCTGTTTTTT | CASSLVSSGKNTGELFF
TRBD2 | 16 | TRBJ2-7 | . | TRBV9 | TGTGCCAGCAGCCCCCGACTAGCGGGGGCAACCTACGAGCAGTACTTC | CASSPRLAGATYEQYF
. | 15 | TRBJ2-7 | . | TRBV28 | TGTGCCAGCAGTTTTCATGGCAGGGTCAAGTACGAGCAGTACTTC | CASSFHGRVKYEQYF
TRBD2 | 13 | TRBJ2-7 | . | TRBV28 | TGTGCCAGCAGGGCGGGAGCTCGATACGAGCAGTACTTC | CASRAGARYEQYF
TRBD1 | 14 | TRBJ1-5 | few | TRBV2 | TGTGCCAGCAAAAGGACAGGGGGCAATCAGCCCCAGCATTTT | CASKRTGGNQPQHF
. | 16 | TRBJ2-6 | many | TRBV29-1 | TGCAGCGCCCGGAAGGCCTCCGGAGATGGGGCCAACGTCCTGACTTTC | CSARKASGDGANVLTF
. | 14 | TRBJ1-4 | few | TRBV7-9 | TGTGCCAGCAGCGCCAGCAGGGGTTATGAAAAACTGTTTTTT | CASSASRGYEKLFF
. | 14 | TRBJ1-1 | . | TRBV28 | TGTGCCAGCAGTTTTCGCCAGGATGGCACTGAAGCTTTCTTT | CASSFRQDGTEAFF
. | 13 | TRBJ1-6 | . | TRBV28 | TGTGCCGGGGCCGTGGGGGCACGGTCACCCCTCCACTTT | CAGAVGARSPLHF
. | 15 | TRBJ1-1 | few | TRBV28 | TGTGCCAGCAGTTCTACAGGGACCATGAACACTGAAGCTTTCTTT | CASSSTGTMNTEAFF
TRBD2 | 16 | TRBJ2-1 | few | TRBV28 | TGTGCCAGCAGTACCCCCGTGACTAGCGGGGGGAGTGAGCAGTTCTTC | CASSTPVTSGGSEQFF
. | 13 | TRBJ1-1 | . | TRBV15 | TGTGCCACCAGCAACAAGATGAACACTGAAGCTTTCTTT | CATSNKMNTEAFF
. | 13 | TRBJ2-1 | . | TRBV5-4 | TGTGCCAGCAGCCCCCCCGGGAAGATTGAGCAGTTCTTC | CASSPPGKIEQFF
. | 17 | TRBJ2-7 | few | TRBV21-1 | TGTGCCAGCCCCCCGGGACAGGCAGCAAAGCTGTCCTACGAGCAGTACTTC | CASPPGQAAKLSYEQYF